Following are 5 T cell receptor beta chains from one sample sequenced in a study of human T cells and chemical hapten exposure. The time point here: patch test 1, 2 weeks after DPC sensitization. Documented treatment: therapeutic diphenylcyclopropenone sensitization with weekly scalp DPC. TCRdb re-derived calls from the RACE reads in MiXCR, one entry per CDR3 protein. The sample holds 180,000 or so distinct CDR3 sequences; around 22% are singletons and the top ten take under 7.5%. The specimen was whole blood, collected in connection with sensitization to the hapten diphenylcyclopropenone (DPC). These receptors all come from a woman in her fifties or sixties with alopecia areata. Some clones in this sample may be carry-over from other donors' samples.

This clonotype was counted many times. The rearrangement joins TRBV29-1 to TRBJ2-4, with TRBD1 identical over 8 bases. The CDR3 totals 14 residues. After removal of 6 bases from V and 4 bases from J, the junction contained 8 bases not matched to a gene. CDR1 SQVTM and CDR2 ANQGSEA come from the germline V gene. Here the CDR3 reads CSVGAGTGKNIQYF. CDR3 DNA: TGCAGCGTCGGTGCTGGGACAGGAAAAAACATTCAGTACTTC.

The rearrangement joins TRBV19 to TRBJ2-2; maybe TRBD1 (6 bases). In germline, CDR1 is LNHDA, CDR2 SQIVND (reference sequence). This CDR3 spans 15 amino acids. V lost 2 bases and J lost 4, with 11 bases in between. Here the CDR3 DNA reads TGTGCCAGTAGTATACCCGGACAGTCCACCGGGGAGCTGTTTTTT. Protein product: CASSIPGQSTGELFF.

This clonotype was counted at least ten times. V usage is TRBV5-6 and J usage is TRBJ1-1, with TRBD1 matching 9 bases. This CDR3 spans 13 amino acids. With V trimmed by 4 bases and J by 8 bases, 6 bases remained unmatched. Germline V gene sequence: CDR1 SGHDT, CDR2 YYEEEE. Here the CDR3 reads CASSTPGQGEAFF. The CDR3 nucleotides are TGTGCCAGCAGCACGCCGGGACAGGGCGAAGCTTTCTTT. The full variable domain, rest sourced from reference TRBV5-6 and TRBJ1-1, is DAGVTQSPTHLIKTRGQQVTLRCSPKSGHDTVSWYQQALGQGPQFIFQYYEEEERQRGNFPDRFSGHQFPNYSSELNVNALLLGDSALYLCASSTPGQGEAFFGQGTRLTVV.

The table lists this clonotype with a few counts. This chain connects TRBV13 to TRBJ2-5; 13 nucleotides agree with TRBD2. The V segment lost 5 bases and the J segment 9 bases; nucleotides outside the gene matches: 9. The germline V gene encodes CDR1 PRHDT and CDR2 FYEKMQ (reference sequence). The CDR3 loop spans 15 amino acids. The DNA of the CDR3 is TGTGCCAGCAGCCAAACCACAACTAGCGGGGGGGCCCAGTACTTC. This encodes CASSQTTTSGGAQYF.

The chain has TRBV12-3 or TRBV12-4 and TRBJ2-2; D perhaps matches TRBD2 (6 bases). The CDR3 covers 15 residues. V was shortened by 6 bases and J by 4 bases, with 15 bases between the two germline ends. The CDR3 region has the DNA TGTGCCAGCAGCCCGTCGATGGGGGGCACCGGGGAGCTGTTTTTT. Protein sequence: CASSPSMGGTGELFF.